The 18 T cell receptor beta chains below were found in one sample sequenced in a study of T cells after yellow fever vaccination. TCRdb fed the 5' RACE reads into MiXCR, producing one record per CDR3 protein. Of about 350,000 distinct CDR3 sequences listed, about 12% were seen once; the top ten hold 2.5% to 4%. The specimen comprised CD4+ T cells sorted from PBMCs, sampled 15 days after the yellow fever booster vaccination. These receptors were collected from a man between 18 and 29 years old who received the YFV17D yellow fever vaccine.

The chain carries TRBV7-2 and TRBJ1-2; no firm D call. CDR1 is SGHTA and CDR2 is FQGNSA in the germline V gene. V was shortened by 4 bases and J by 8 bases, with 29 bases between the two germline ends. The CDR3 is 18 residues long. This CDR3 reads CASSSRTDWLVFLEGYTF. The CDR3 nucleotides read TGTGCCAGCAGCTCACGGACGGACTGGTTGGTGTTCCTGGAAGGCTACACCTTC.

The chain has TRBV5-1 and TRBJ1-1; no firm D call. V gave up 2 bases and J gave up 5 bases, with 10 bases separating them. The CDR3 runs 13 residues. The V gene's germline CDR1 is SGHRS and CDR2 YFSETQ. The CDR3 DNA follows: TGCGCCAGCAGCTTCGATTTAGTAACTGAAGCTTTCTTT. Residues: CASSFDLVTEAFF.

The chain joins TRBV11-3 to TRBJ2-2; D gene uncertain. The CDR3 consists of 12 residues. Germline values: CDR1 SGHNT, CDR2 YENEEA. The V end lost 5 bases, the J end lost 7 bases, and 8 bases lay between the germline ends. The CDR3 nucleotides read TGTGCCAGCAGCCGTCTAAACGGGGAGCTGTTTTTT. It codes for CASSRLNGELFF.

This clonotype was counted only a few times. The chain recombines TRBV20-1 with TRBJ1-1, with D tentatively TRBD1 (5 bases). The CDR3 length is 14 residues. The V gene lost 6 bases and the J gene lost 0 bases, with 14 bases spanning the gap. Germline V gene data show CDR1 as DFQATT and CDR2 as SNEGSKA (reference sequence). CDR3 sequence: CSAPRWGMNTEAFF. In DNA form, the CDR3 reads TGCAGTGCGCCCCGATGGGGGATGAACACTGAAGCTTTCTTT.

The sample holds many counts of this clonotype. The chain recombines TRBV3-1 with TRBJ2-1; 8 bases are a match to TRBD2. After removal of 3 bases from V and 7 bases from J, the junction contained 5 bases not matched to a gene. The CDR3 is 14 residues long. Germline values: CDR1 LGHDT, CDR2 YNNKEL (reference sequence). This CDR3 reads CASSQRGAGNEQFF. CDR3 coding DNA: TGTGCCAGCAGCCAGCGGGGGGCCGGGAATGAGCAGTTCTTC.

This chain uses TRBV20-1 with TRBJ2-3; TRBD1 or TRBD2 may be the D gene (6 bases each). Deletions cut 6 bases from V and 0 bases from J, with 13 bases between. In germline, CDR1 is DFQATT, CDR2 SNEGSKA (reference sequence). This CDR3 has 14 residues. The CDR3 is CSAPRGQSTDTQYF. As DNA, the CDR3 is TGCAGTGCCCCTCGGGGGCAGAGCACAGATACGCAGTATTTT.

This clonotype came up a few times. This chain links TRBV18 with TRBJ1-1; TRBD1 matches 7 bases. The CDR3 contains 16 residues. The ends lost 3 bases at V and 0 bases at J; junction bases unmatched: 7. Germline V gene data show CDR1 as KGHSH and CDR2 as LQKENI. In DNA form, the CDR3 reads TGTGCCAGCTCACCTGGGACAGACCACTTGAACACTGAAGCTTTCTTT. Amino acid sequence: CASSPGTDHLNTEAFF.

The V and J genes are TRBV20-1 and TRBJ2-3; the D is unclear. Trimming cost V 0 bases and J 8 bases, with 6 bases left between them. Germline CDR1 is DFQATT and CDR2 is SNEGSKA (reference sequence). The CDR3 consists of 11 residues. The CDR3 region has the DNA TGCAGTGCTAGAGATCCCAGTACGCAGTATTTT. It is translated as CSARDPSTQYF.

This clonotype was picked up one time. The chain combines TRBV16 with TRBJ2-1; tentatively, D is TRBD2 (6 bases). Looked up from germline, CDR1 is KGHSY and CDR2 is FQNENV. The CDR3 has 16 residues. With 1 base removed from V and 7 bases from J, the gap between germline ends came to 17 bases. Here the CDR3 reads CASSQWYGGAGNEQFF. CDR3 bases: TGTGCCAGCAGCCAATGGTACGGCGGGGCGGGAAATGAGCAGTTCTTC.

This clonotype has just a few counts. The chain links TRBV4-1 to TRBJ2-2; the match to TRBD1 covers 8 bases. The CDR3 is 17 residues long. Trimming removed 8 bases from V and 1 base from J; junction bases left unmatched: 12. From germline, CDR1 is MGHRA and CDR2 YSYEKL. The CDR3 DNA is TGCGCCAGCGGGCGAACCCGGGGGACAGGGAACACCGGGGAGCTGTTTTTT. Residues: CASGRTRGTGNTGELFF.

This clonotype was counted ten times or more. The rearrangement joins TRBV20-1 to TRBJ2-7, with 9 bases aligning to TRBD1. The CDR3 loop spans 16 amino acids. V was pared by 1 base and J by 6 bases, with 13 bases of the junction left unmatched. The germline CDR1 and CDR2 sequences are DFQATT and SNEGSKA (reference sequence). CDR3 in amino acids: CSARGTGEKANLEQYF. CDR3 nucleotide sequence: TGCAGTGCTAGAGGGACAGGGGAAAAGGCCAACCTCGAGCAGTACTTC.

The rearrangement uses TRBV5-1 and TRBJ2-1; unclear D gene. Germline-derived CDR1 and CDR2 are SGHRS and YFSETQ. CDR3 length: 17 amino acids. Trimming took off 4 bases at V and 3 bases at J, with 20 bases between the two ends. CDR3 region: CASSRSGPVGFYNEQFF. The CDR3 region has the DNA TGCGCCAGCAGCCGATCCGGCCCGGTAGGATTCTACAATGAGCAGTTCTTC.

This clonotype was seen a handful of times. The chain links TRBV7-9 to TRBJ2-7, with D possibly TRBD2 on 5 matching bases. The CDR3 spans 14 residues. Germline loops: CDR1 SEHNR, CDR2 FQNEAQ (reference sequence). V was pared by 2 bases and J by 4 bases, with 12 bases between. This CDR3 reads CASSLYEGPYEQYF. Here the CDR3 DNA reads TGTGCCAGCAGCTTATATGAGGGCCCGTACGAGCAGTACTTC.

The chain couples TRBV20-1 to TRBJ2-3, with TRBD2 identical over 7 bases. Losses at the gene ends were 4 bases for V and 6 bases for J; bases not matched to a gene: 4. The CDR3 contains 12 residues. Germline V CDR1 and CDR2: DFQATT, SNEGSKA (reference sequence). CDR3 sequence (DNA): TGCAGTGCTACTACTAGCGCTGATACGCAGTATTTT. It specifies CSATTSADTQYF.

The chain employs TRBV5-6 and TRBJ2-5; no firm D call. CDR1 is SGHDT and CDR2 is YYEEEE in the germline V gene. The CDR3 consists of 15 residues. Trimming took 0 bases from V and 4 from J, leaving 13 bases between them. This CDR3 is CASSLGFEAGETQYF. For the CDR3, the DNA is TGTGCCAGCAGCTTGGGGTTTGAGGCTGGAGAGACCCAGTACTTC.

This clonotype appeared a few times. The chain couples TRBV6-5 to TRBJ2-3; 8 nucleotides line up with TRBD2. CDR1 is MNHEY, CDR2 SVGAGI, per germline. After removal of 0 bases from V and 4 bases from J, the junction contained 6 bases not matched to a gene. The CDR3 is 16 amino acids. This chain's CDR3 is CASSYSIGGAPDTQYF. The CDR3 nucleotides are TGTGCCAGCAGTTACTCGATCGGGGGGGCCCCAGATACGCAGTATTTT.

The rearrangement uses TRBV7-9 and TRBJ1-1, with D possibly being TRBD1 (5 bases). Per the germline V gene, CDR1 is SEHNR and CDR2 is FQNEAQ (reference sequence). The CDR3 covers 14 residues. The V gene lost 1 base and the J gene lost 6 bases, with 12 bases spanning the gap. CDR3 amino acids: CASSLGGEISEAFF. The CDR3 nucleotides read TGTGCCAGCAGCTTAGGGGGCGAAATTTCTGAAGCTTTCTTT.

The CDR3 coding sequence is TGCGCCAGCAGCTTGGTGGCGACAGGGGAAACTGAAGCTTTCTTT. Residues: CASSLVATGETEAFF. The chain recombines TRBV5-1 with TRBJ1-1; 8 nucleotides match TRBD1. V shed 0 bases, J shed 5 bases, and the junction held 6 bases outside the gene matches. From germline, CDR1 is SGHRS and CDR2 YFSETQ. The CDR3 length is 15 residues.